Shown below are 17 T cell receptor beta chains from a single sample sequenced in a study of blood T cell repertoires in COVID-19. Libraries were prepared by immunoSEQ multiplex PCR; TCRdb keeps only in-frame clonotypes and omits some of them. Of just over 150,000 clones in the sample, roughly 82% were seen once. Sequencing was performed on peripheral blood. These receptor sequences come from a woman aged 50 to 60 with acute or convalescent COVID-19.

The V call is TRBV11-3, the J call TRBJ2-5; TRBD2 matches at 9 bases. V dropped 4 bases and J dropped 1; count of bases not matched to a gene: 10. The CDR3 runs to 17 residues. Germline V gene sequence: CDR1 SGHNT, CDR2 YENEEA. Here the CDR3 DNA reads TGTGCCAGCAGCTCCCGCCACTTAGCGGGGGCCCAAGAGACCCAGTACTTC. Amino acid sequence: CASSSRHLAGAQETQYF.

This chain uses TRBV7-3 with TRBJ1-1; maybe TRBD1 (5 bases). Per the germline V gene, CDR1 is SGHTA and CDR2 is FQGTGA. The CDR3 totals 14 residues. Between the trimmed V and J ends, which lost 5 bases and 4 bases, there was a span of 14 bases. The CDR3 DNA follows: TGTGCCAGCAGCCCCCAGGGATGGTCCACTGAAGCTTTCTTT. Amino acid sequence: CASSPQGWSTEAFF. Complete variable domain (other parts from reference TRBV7-3 and TRBJ1-1): GAGVSQTPSNKVTEKGKYVELRCDPISGHTALYWYRQSLGQGPEFLIYFQGTGAADDSGLPNDRFFAVRPEGSVSTLKIQRTERGDSAVYLCASSPQGWSTEAFFGQGTRLTVV.

This clone was seen only a few times. This chain links TRBV28 with TRBJ1-5, with 7 bases lining up with TRBD1. The CDR3 is 14 residues long. The germline V gene has CDR1 MDHEN and CDR2 SYDVKM. V lost 5 bases to trimming and J lost 7 bases; unmatched junction nucleotides: 8. CDR3 nucleotides: TGTGCCAGCAGTACCCGACAGGGCGGGCAGCCCCAGCATTTT. Its protein product is CASSTRQGGQPQHF.

The chain has TRBV20-1 and TRBJ2-6; unclear D gene. Germline assignment: CDR1 DFQATT and CDR2 SNEGSKA (reference sequence). The V gene lost 3 bases and the J gene lost 4 bases, with 7 bases spanning the gap. CDR3 length equals 13 residues. In DNA form, the CDR3 reads TGCAGTGCTAGTGCGTCCGGGGCCAACGTCCTGACTTTC. Translation: CSASASGANVLTF.

This chain uses TRBV10-3 with TRBJ2-3; D might be TRBD2 (6 bases). The CDR3 is made up of 13 amino acids. Germline V lookup: CDR1 ENHRY, CDR2 SYGVKD. Trimming stripped 6 bases from V and 3 bases from J, with 10 bases between. The CDR3 spells CAISQLATDTQYF. The CDR3 DNA is TGTGCCATCAGCCAGCTAGCGACAGATACGCAGTATTTT.

The V and J genes are TRBV7-2 and TRBJ1-5; the D is unclear. The V and J ends lost 3 bases and 1 base respectively, with 7 bases between them. Germline CDR1 SGHTA, CDR2 FQGNSA. The CDR3 runs 14 residues. The CDR3 spells CASSFSQSNQPQHF. CDR3 DNA: TGTGCCAGCAGCTTCTCGCAGAGCAATCAGCCCCAGCATTTT.

The chain is built from TRBV3-1 (or the pseudogene TRBV3-2) and TRBJ1-3, with D hard to call. This CDR3 comprises 15 residues. Germline V lookup: CDR1 LGHDT, CDR2 YNNKEL (reference sequence). V gave up 0 bases and J gave up 0 bases, with 6 bases separating them. In DNA, the CDR3 is TGTGCCAGCAGCCAAGATACGGGCTCTGGAAACACCATATATTTT. It encodes CASSQDTGSGNTIYF.

CDR3 residues: CASSGPLTSGPYNEQFF. The CDR3 nucleotides are TGTGCCAGCAGCGGACCCCTGACTAGCGGGCCCTACAATGAGCAGTTCTTC. The chain links TRBV7-2 to TRBJ2-1; 10 nucleotides line up with TRBD2. Germline V gene sequence: CDR1 SGHTA, CDR2 FQGNSA. This CDR3 is 17 amino acids long. V shed 5 bases and J 2 bases; nucleotides not matched to a gene: 9. Using reference TRBV7-2 and TRBJ2-1 for the parts outside the CDR3, the full variable domain is GAGVSQSPSNKVTEKGKDVELRCDPISGHTALYWYRQSLGQGLEFLIYFQGNSAPDKSGLPSDRFSAERTGGSVSTLTIQRTQQEDSAVYLCASSGPLTSGPYNEQFFGPGTRLTVL.

J is TRBJ1-1 and V is TRBV6-5, with D possibly being TRBD1 (5 bases). This CDR3 has 15 residues. The germline CDR1 and CDR2 sequences are MNHEY and SVGAGI. V shed 6 bases and J shed 4 bases, with 18 bases lying between them. The CDR3: CASSPAGLRGTEAFF. The DNA for the CDR3 is TGTGCCAGCAGCCCCGCGGGGCTTCGAGGCACTGAAGCTTTCTTT.

The gene calls are TRBV6-5 and TRBJ2-3; TRBD2 agrees at 8 bases. This CDR3 is built from 14 residues. With 2 bases clipped from V and 5 bases from J, the junction kept 3 bases outside the gene matches. Germline CDR1 MNHEY, CDR2 SVGAGI. CDR3 DNA sequence: TGTGCCAGCAGTTACGTGGGACTAGAAGATACGCAGTATTTT. As protein: CASSYVGLEDTQYF.

This rearrangement joins TRBV2 to TRBJ2-4; a possible D gene is TRBD2 (5 bases). Germline-derived CDR1 and CDR2 are SNHLY and FYNNEI. This CDR3 is 16 amino acids long. Trimming took off 0 bases at V and 0 bases at J, with 9 bases between the two ends. This chain's CDR3 is CASSEAKGVAKNIQYF. The CDR3 DNA sequence: TGTGCCAGCAGTGAAGCAAAGGGAGTAGCCAAAAACATTCAGTACTTC.

The gene calls are TRBV18 and TRBJ1-4; D remains unclear. CDR3 length: 16 residues. The V and J ends lost 0 bases and 0 bases respectively, with 8 bases between them. Germline V gene data show CDR1 as KGHSH and CDR2 as LQKENI. This CDR3 is CASSPPITSTNEKLFF. DNA for the CDR3: TGTGCCAGCTCACCACCGATCACATCAACTAATGAAAAACTGTTTTTT.

The chain couples TRBV29-1 to TRBJ2-5; 7 bases map to TRBD2. V gave up 4 bases and J gave up 4 bases; unmatched junction bases: 6. Germline values: CDR1 SQVTM, CDR2 ANQGSEA. The CDR3 contains 13 residues. CDR3 amino acids: CSVVGGPGETQYF. Written as DNA, the CDR3 is TGCAGCGTTGTGGGAGGGCCGGGAGAGACCCAGTACTTC. Full variable domain (remainder filled in from reference TRBV29-1 and TRBJ2-5): SAVISQKPSRDICQRGTSLTIQCQVDSQVTMMFWYRQQPGQSLTLIATANQGSEATYESGFVIDKFPISRPNLTFSTLTVSNMSPEDSSIYLCSVVGGPGETQYFGPGTRLLVL.

The chain links TRBV6-5 to TRBJ2-5; the D is unclear. V was cut by 0 bases and J by 5 bases, with 7 bases left in between. Germline CDR1 is MNHEY and CDR2 is SVGAGI. CDR3 length: 13 amino acids. Here the CDR3 reads CASSYSPGETQYF. CDR3 in DNA: TGTGCCAGCAGTTACTCACCAGGCGAGACCCAGTACTTC.

This chain connects TRBV5-1 to TRBJ2-7; 10 bases line up with TRBD1. The CDR3 length is 16 residues. The germline V gene encodes CDR1 SGHRS and CDR2 YFSETQ. V was pared by 0 bases and J by 4 bases, with 7 bases of the junction left unmatched. CDR3 protein: CASSLGIDRGLYEQYF. CDR3 DNA sequence: TGCGCCAGCAGCTTGGGAATTGACAGGGGGCTGTACGAGCAGTACTTC.

The chain uses TRBV19 and TRBJ2-2; the match to TRBD2 covers 14 bases. The CDR3 loop spans 15 amino acids. The trim removed 9 bases at V and 6 bases at J, leaving 6 bases unmatched. CDR1 LNHDA and CDR2 SQIVND come from the germline V gene (reference sequence). As DNA, the CDR3 is TGTGCCAGCAGACTAGCGGGAGGGCCGGCCGGGGAGCTGTTTTTT. Protein product: CASRLAGGPAGELFF.

For the CDR3, the DNA is TGTGCCAGCAGCCTTACTAGCGGGTCCTACAATGAGCAGTTCTTC. Protein product: CASSLTSGSYNEQFF. This chain uses TRBV3-1 (or the pseudogene TRBV3-2) with TRBJ2-1, with 9 bases matching TRBD2. This CDR3 contains 15 residues. Germline CDR1 and CDR2: LGHDT and YNNKEL (reference sequence). V trimming: 4 bases; J trimming: 1 base; junction bases outside the gene matches: 2.